The next 18 T cell receptor beta chains were all read from a single sample in a study of blood T cell repertoires in COVID-19. The assay was immunoSEQ multiplex PCR, and TCRdb's table has in-frame clones only and misses some. This sample has 140,000 or so clones; around 87% occur once, and the top ten carry under 3.5%. Sequenced: peripheral blood. These receptors were obtained from a woman aged 55-69 years with active COVID-19.

The chain uses TRBV18 and TRBJ2-7; TRBD1 might be the D (5 bases). CDR1 is KGHSH and CDR2 is LQKENI in the germline V gene. This CDR3 region has 14 residues. V lost 3 bases and J lost 5, with 14 bases in between. This CDR3 reads CASSPSDSGHEQYF. DNA for the CDR3: TGTGCCAGCTCACCGTCCGACAGTGGCCACGAGCAGTACTTC.

V usage is TRBV15 and J usage is TRBJ1-6; D ambiguous. Germline assignment: CDR1 LNHNV and CDR2 YYDKDF (reference sequence). The CDR3 contains 13 residues. With 5 bases removed from V and 10 bases from J, the gap between germline ends came to 12 bases. The CDR3 region has the DNA TGTGCCACCAGCTCTGAGGTCAGCTCACCCCTCCACTTT. It is translated as CATSSEVSSPLHF.

The chain employs TRBV7-3 and TRBJ2-7, with TRBD2 as a possible D gene (5 bases). V was trimmed by 3 bases and J by 7 bases, leaving 13 bases between them. The CDR3 extends over 13 amino acids. Germline V gives CDR1 SGHTA, CDR2 FQGTGA. The CDR3 DNA reads TGTGCCAGCAGCTTCGGGAAATCGGGGGAGCAGTACTTC. As protein: CASSFGKSGEQYF. The variable domain in full, completed from reference TRBV7-3 and TRBJ2-7, reads GAGVSQTPSNKVTEKGKYVELRCDPISGHTALYWYRQSLGQGPEFLIYFQGTGAADDSGLPNDRFFAVRPEGSVSTLKIQRTERGDSAVYLCASSFGKSGEQYFGPGTRLTVT.

This rearrangement joins TRBV4-1 to TRBJ2-7; D is possibly TRBD2 (5 bases). In germline, CDR1 is MGHRA, CDR2 YSYEKL. V dropped 4 bases and J dropped 3 bases, with 16 bases sitting between them. There are 15 residues in the CDR3. The CDR3 spells CASSRRPGRIYEQYF. CDR3 in DNA: TGCGCCAGCAGCCGACGACCGGGAAGAATCTACGAGCAGTACTTC.

The genes are TRBV5-4 and TRBJ2-7; the match to TRBD2 covers 13 bases. Germline CDR1 SGHNT, CDR2 YYREEE (reference sequence). After removal of 5 bases from V and 6 bases from J, the junction contained 5 bases not matched to a gene. The CDR3 has 14 amino acids. This CDR3 reads CASSPGLAGVEQYF. Here the CDR3 DNA reads TGTGCCAGCAGTCCCGGACTAGCGGGAGTCGAGCAGTACTTC.

This clone was found a few times. V usage is TRBV27 and J usage is TRBJ2-7, with 11 bases matching TRBD2. The V gene end was trimmed by 5 bases and the J gene end by 0 bases; junction bases not matched to a gene: 6. Germline assignment: CDR1 MNHEY and CDR2 SMNVEV (reference sequence). The CDR3 extends over 16 amino acids. Here the CDR3 reads CASSTRTSGSSYEQYF. The CDR3 bases are TGTGCCAGCAGTACCCGAACTAGCGGGAGCTCCTACGAGCAGTACTTC.

This chain joins TRBV18 and TRBJ2-3; D gene uncertain. V lost 6 bases, J lost 0 bases, and 7 bases lay in between. Germline V CDR1 and CDR2: KGHSH, LQKENI. The CDR3 has 13 amino acids. CDR3 loop: CASSSTSTDTQYF. For the CDR3, the DNA is TGTGCCAGCTCGTCCACTAGCACAGATACGCAGTATTTT.

With regard to this clone: Other DNA sequences within the sample encode an identical CDR3. The V and J genes are TRBV10-3 and TRBJ2-5; no reliable D call. V gave up 5 bases and J gave up 0 bases, with 4 bases separating them. CDR1 and CDR2 (germline): ENHRY, SYGVKD. This CDR3 has 12 residues. This CDR3 is CAISPDQETQYF. In DNA, the CDR3 is TGTGCCATCAGTCCAGACCAAGAGACCCAGTACTTC.

The gene calls are TRBV19 and TRBJ1-5; D remains ambiguous. The CDR3 totals 16 residues. V lost 1 base and J 3 bases, leaving 13 bases between the germline ends. Germline CDR1 LNHDA, CDR2 SQIVND (reference sequence). The chain's CDR3 is CASSIVGQVINQPQHF. The CDR3 DNA reads as TGTGCCAGTAGTATAGTAGGCCAGGTTATCAATCAGCCCCAGCATTTT.

V is TRBV3-1 (or the pseudogene TRBV3-2) and J is TRBJ2-7, with D perhaps matching TRBD2 (7 bases). Trimming shortened V by 1 base and J by 2 bases, and 21 bases separated the two germline ends. The CDR3 extends over 18 amino acids. Germline lookup yields CDR1 LGHDT and CDR2 YNNKEL (reference sequence). In DNA form, the CDR3 reads TGTGCCAGCAGCCAAGGCAACTGGTGGGGGGGCGCGCCCTACGAGCAGTACTTC. It yields the protein CASSQGNWWGGAPYEQYF.

This clone was recorded once. The CDR3: CASSPRETGWNYGYTF. The CDR3 coding sequence is TGTGCCAGCTCACCACGTGAGACAGGGTGGAACTATGGCTACACCTTC. The rearrangement links TRBV18 to TRBJ1-2; 7 bases map to TRBD1. The CDR3 has 16 residues. The germline CDR1 and CDR2 sequences are KGHSH and LQKENI. Unmatched junction bases numbered 7, after V lost 1 base and J lost 2 bases.

This clone was detected only a few times. The chain links TRBV7-2 to TRBJ1-6; 11 bases align to TRBD1. V lost 3 bases and J lost 11; bases outside the gene matches: 3. The CDR3 extends over 14 amino acids. Germline assignment: CDR1 SGHTA and CDR2 FQGNSA. In DNA form, the CDR3 reads TGTGCCAGCAGCTTTCGGGACAGGGGGACACCCCTCCACTTT. Amino acid sequence: CASSFRDRGTPLHF.

This chain uses TRBV6-1 with TRBJ1-5; TRBD1 matches 8 bases. Looked up from germline, CDR1 is MNHNS and CDR2 is SASEGT. V gave up 2 bases and J gave up 3 bases; unmatched junction bases: 12. CDR3 length equals 18 residues. The CDR3 DNA reads TGTGCCAGCAGTGAAACCTGGGGGCGGACAGGGCCCAATCAGCCCCAGCATTTT. Translation gives CASSETWGRTGPNQPQHF.

This clone has a single count. V is TRBV5-6 and J is TRBJ2-7; 9 bases are shared with TRBD1. The germline gives CDR1 SGHDT, CDR2 YYEEEE. V trimming: 4 bases; J trimming: 1 base; junction bases outside the gene matches: 3. This CDR3 is built from 14 residues. CDR3 in amino acids: CASSDGTGSYEQYF. The CDR3 DNA reads TGTGCCAGCAGCGACGGGACAGGGTCCTACGAGCAGTACTTC.

The chain couples TRBV19 to TRBJ1-2; perhaps TRBD1 as D (5 bases). Trimming stripped 7 bases from V and 4 bases from J, with 13 bases between. Looked up from germline, CDR1 is LNHDA and CDR2 is SQIVND (reference sequence). The CDR3 extends over 13 amino acids. CDR3 amino acids: CASTPTVGYGYTF. The CDR3 nucleotides read TGTGCCAGTACTCCGACAGTAGGCTATGGCTACACCTTC.

As concerns this clone: This CDR3 is also generated by other DNA sequences in the sample. The V gene is TRBV6-6, the J gene TRBJ1-6, with 9 bases that match TRBD1. Germline V gene lookup returns CDR1 MNHNY and CDR2 SVGAGI (reference sequence). The CDR3 is made up of 14 amino acids. Trimming cost V 5 bases and J 10 bases; bases outside gene matches: 6. In DNA, the CDR3 is TGTGCCAGCAGTCCGGACAGGGGTGGATCACCCCTCCACTTT. Translation: CASSPDRGGSPLHF.

V gene TRBV3-1 (or the pseudogene TRBV3-2) combines with J gene TRBJ2-3, with 13 bases lining up with TRBD2. CDR1 is LGHDT and CDR2 is YNNKEL in the germline V gene (reference sequence). V trimming: 0 bases; J trimming: 7 bases; junction bases outside the gene matches: 10. This CDR3 comprises 18 residues. The CDR3 DNA reads as TGTGCCAGCAGCCAAGATGCTCGGACTAGCGGGAGAGTGAATACGCAGTATTTT. It encodes CASSQDARTSGRVNTQYF.

DNA of the CDR3: TGTGCCAGCAGCATCTCCGGGGACACCATATATTTT. Translating gives CASSISGDTIYF. The rearrangement uses TRBV7-4 and TRBJ1-3; D call uncertain. Germline CDR1 is SGHVT and CDR2 is SQSDAQ. This CDR3 is built from 12 residues. The V end was cut by 5 bases, the J end by 8 bases, with 10 bases between.